Below, 28 T cell receptor beta chains from the same sample are listed, as sequenced in a study of metastatic and nonmetastatic thyroid tumors. All patients were treatment-naive before thyroid surgery. Through MiXCR, TCRdb re-clonotyped the PCR reads. Here the sample spans approximately 44,000 clones, roughly 26% being singletons. The sequencing input was tumor tissue. The receptors originated from a female donor with papillary thyroid cancer or a benign thyroid nodule (not recorded which). Some clones in this sample may be carry-over from other donors' samples.

This clone was found many times. The rearrangement links TRBV6-5 to TRBJ2-4, with D hard to call. The V gene's germline CDR1 is MNHEY and CDR2 SVGAGI. The ends were cut back, 2 bases at V and 2 bases at J, with 16 bases in the middle. The CDR3 length is 17 residues. The CDR3 reads CASSYGRRSATKNIQYF. The CDR3 nucleotides read TGTGCCAGCAGTTACGGGCGGCGGAGTGCGACCAAAAACATTCAGTACTTC.

This clone turned up a few times. The V and J genes are TRBV6-5 and TRBJ2-7; TRBD1 might be the D (6 bases). The CDR3 extends over 15 amino acids. The germline V gene encodes CDR1 MNHEY and CDR2 SVGAGI. With 0 bases removed from V and 3 bases from J, the gap between germline ends came to 12 bases. CDR3 DNA: TGTGCCAGCAGTTACTCCCAGGGGCAGAACTACGAGCAGTACTTC. Its protein product is CASSYSQGQNYEQYF.

The V gene is TRBV20-1, the J gene TRBJ1-4, with D possibly TRBD1 on 6 matching bases. Germline CDR1 reads DFQATT; CDR2 reads SNEGSKA (reference sequence). Trimming cost V 2 bases and J 3 bases, with 16 bases left between them. The CDR3 spans 16 residues. CDR3 protein: CSARLQGSRANEKLFF. CDR3 DNA: TGCAGTGCTAGACTACAGGGTTCCAGGGCTAATGAAAAACTGTTTTTT.

This clone was detected ten times or more. The J gene is TRBJ1-2, the V gene TRBV7-9; the D is unclear. The V end lost 5 bases, the J end lost 3 bases, and 10 bases lay between the germline ends. There are 13 residues in the CDR3. Germline V gives CDR1 SEHNR, CDR2 FQNEAQ (reference sequence). Here the CDR3 reads CASSVGRHYGYTF. In DNA form, the CDR3 reads TGTGCCAGCAGCGTCGGACGGCACTATGGCTACACCTTC. Supplemented by reference TRBV7-9 and TRBJ1-2, the full variable domain reads DTGVSQNPRHKITKRGQNVTFRCDPISEHNRLYWYRQTLGQGPEFLTYFQNEAQLEKSRLLSDRFSAERPKGSFSTLEIQRTEQGDSAMYLCASSVGRHYGYTFGSGTRLTVV.

This clone has ten or more counts. The V call is TRBV20-1, the J call TRBJ2-2; D call uncertain. Trimming took 0 bases from V and 6 from J, leaving 5 bases between them. Germline values: CDR1 DFQATT, CDR2 SNEGSKA (reference sequence). The length of the CDR3 is 12 residues. CDR3 DNA: TGCAGTGCTAGAGACCCTCCCGGGGAGCTGTTTTTT. Amino acids: CSARDPPGELFF.

V is TRBV11-2 and J is TRBJ2-5; 7 bases match TRBD2. The CDR3 runs 14 residues. Germline lookup yields CDR1 SGHAT and CDR2 FQNNGV. The junction had 7 bases not matched to a gene; V was cut back by 4 bases and J by 5 bases. The CDR3 DNA reads TGTGCCAGCAGCTCCCTAGCGGTAGATGAGACCCAGTACTTC. It translates to CASSSLAVDETQYF.

The chain is built from TRBV7-6 and TRBJ2-7, with D tentatively TRBD2 (5 bases). The CDR3 consists of 15 residues. V was shortened by 5 bases and J by 4 bases, with 18 bases between the two germline ends. Germline V gene sequence: CDR1 SGHVS, CDR2 FNYEAQ. The CDR3 loop reads CASSPAHIGVYEQYF. The CDR3 DNA is TGTGCCAGCAGCCCCGCACACATCGGGGTGTACGAGCAGTACTTC.

The rearrangement links TRBV29-1 to TRBJ1-5; D remains unclear. The CDR3 totals 14 residues. Trimming shortened V by 4 bases and J by 6 bases, and 16 bases separated the two germline ends. Germline CDR1 is SQVTM and CDR2 is ANQGSEA. DNA for the CDR3: TGCAGCGTTGTAGCGGGTCCAGTATGTCAGCCCCAGCATTTT. It yields the protein CSVVAGPVCQPQHF.

Worth noting for this clone: Germline and junction disagree at one end, which may indicate a read error. V gene TRBV30 combines with J gene TRBJ2-3, with TRBD1 identical over 7 bases. There are 14 residues in the CDR3. CDR1 and CDR2 from the germline V gene are GTSNPN and SVGIG (reference sequence). CDR3 in amino acids: CAWSDRGEVDMQYF. CDR3 DNA: TGTGCCTGGAGTGACAGGGGTGAGGTAGATATGCAGTATTTT.

Ten or more counts support this clone. V is TRBV4-3 and J is TRBJ1-1, with TRBD1 matching 7 bases. Germline CDR1 LGHNA, CDR2 YSLEER. The CDR3 consists of 13 residues. Trimming took 6 bases from V and 5 from J; bases not matched to a gene: 6. The CDR3 nucleotides are TGCGCCAGCAGACAGGGGAGGGGGACTGAAGCTTTCTTT. This gives the protein CASRQGRGTEAFF.

This clone was seen repeatedly, ten times or more. This chain joins TRBV6-1 and TRBJ2-1; 7 bases are a match to TRBD1. Germline lookup yields CDR1 MNHNS and CDR2 SASEGT. This CDR3 comprises 15 residues. Trimming at V came to 1 base and at J to 4 bases, leaving 4 bases not matched to a gene. The CDR3 DNA follows: TGTGCCAGCAGTGAAGAGGCAGGGGGATACAATGAGCAGTTCTTC. Protein sequence: CASSEEAGGYNEQFF.

The gene calls are TRBV2 and TRBJ2-1; 9 bases are shared with TRBD2. Germline loops: CDR1 SNHLY, CDR2 FYNNEI. J lost 0 bases, V lost 1 base, and 10 bases had no gene match. The CDR3 runs to 19 residues. The CDR3 protein is CASSEGSLLAGSSYNEQFF. The CDR3 DNA reads as TGTGCCAGCAGTGAAGGGTCTCTACTAGCGGGTAGCTCCTACAATGAGCAGTTCTTC.

This clone was counted a single time. One junction end disagrees with the germline gene, perhaps due to a read error. The V and J genes are TRBV30 and TRBJ1-2, with D hard to call. This CDR3 spans 14 amino acids. Germline V CDR1 and CDR2: GTSNPN, SVGIG (reference sequence). The DNA of the CDR3 is TGTGCCTGGAGTGTGTGGAGCGAAACCTATGACTACACCTTC. Its translation is CAWSVWSETYDYTF. Using reference TRBV30 and TRBJ1-2 for the parts outside the CDR3, the full variable domain is SQTIHQWPATLVQPVGSPLSLECTVEGTSNPNLYWYRQAAGRGLQLLFYSVGIGQISSEVPQNLSASRPQDRQFILSSKKLLLSDSGFYLCAWSVWSETYDYTFGSGTRLTVV.

There are many counts of this clone. This chain uses TRBV7-8 with TRBJ2-1; possibly TRBD1 for D (6 bases). The V gene's germline CDR1 is SGHVS and CDR2 FQNEAQ. The V gene lost 5 bases and the J gene lost 6 bases, with 26 bases spanning the gap. This CDR3 spans 18 amino acids. The CDR3 region has the DNA TGTGCCAGCAGCCGCTGGGGGCTCGGGGAGTCCGTCTCCAATGAGCAGTTCTTC. Residues: CASSRWGLGESVSNEQFF.

V and J are TRBV20-1 and TRBJ2-7; D remains ambiguous. The CDR3 totals 17 residues. The V end was cut by 0 bases, the J end by 0 bases, with 18 bases between. Per germline, CDR1 DFQATT and CDR2 SNEGSKA (reference sequence). CDR3 coding DNA: TGCAGTGCTAGAGATAAAGGAAAAGGGTGGTTCTCCTACGAGCAGTACTTC. This codes for CSARDKGKGWFSYEQYF.

The V call is TRBV27, the J call TRBJ2-7; 7 nucleotides agree with TRBD1. CDR1 and CDR2 from the germline V gene are MNHEY and SMNVEV (reference sequence). Germline trimming cut 8 bases from V and 1 base from J; bases unmatched to any gene: 14. CDR3 length: 16 residues. This CDR3 reads CASRHLGQRQSYEQYF. The CDR3 DNA sequence: TGTGCCAGCCGCCACTTGGGACAGCGACAATCCTACGAGCAGTACTTC.

Regarding this clone: A much larger clonotype is one base distant, so this may be a read error. The chain employs TRBV24-1 and TRBJ1-2; D gene uncertain. The V gene lost 5 bases and the J gene lost 0 bases, with 15 bases spanning the gap. The CDR3 extends over 16 amino acids. CDR1 and CDR2 from the germline V gene are KGHDR and SFDVKD. In nucleotides, the CDR3 is TGTGCCACCAGTGGTGCTACAACCTTTGCTAACTATGGCTACACCTTC. Translation gives CATSGATTFANYGYTF.

This clone was picked up many times. The chain carries TRBV19 and TRBJ1-5; 8 bases are a match to TRBD1. Germline V gene data show CDR1 as LNHDA and CDR2 as SQIVND (reference sequence). Trimming at V came to 7 bases and at J to 7 bases, leaving 18 bases not matched to a gene. The CDR3 covers 17 residues. CDR3 coding DNA: TGTGCCAGTACCTCGGACAGGGAAAGGGCTCGGGGGCAGCCCCAGCATTTT. Residues: CASTSDRERARGQPQHF.

This rearrangement joins TRBV11-2 to TRBJ2-2; D not resolved. Trimming took off 2 bases at V and 7 bases at J, with 14 bases between the two ends. The CDR3 is 15 amino acids. CDR1 and CDR2 (germline): SGHAT, FQNNGV. In DNA form, the CDR3 reads TGTGCCAGCAGCTTATCTCTGGACGGCCACGGGGAGCTGTTTTTT. Translated: CASSLSLDGHGELFF.

This clone was counted ten times or more. V is TRBV10-1 and J is TRBJ2-2, with a weak D call TRBD1 (6 bases). Germline lookup yields CDR1 WNHNN and CDR2 SYGVQD (reference sequence). Trimming stripped 6 bases from V and 0 bases from J, with 14 bases between. CDR3 length: 16 amino acids. The CDR3 loop reads CASSIFGTTNTGELFF. The CDR3 coding sequence is TGCGCCAGCAGCATATTCGGGACAACGAACACCGGGGAGCTGTTTTTT.

V usage is TRBV5-1 and J usage is TRBJ2-7, with D perhaps matching TRBD1 (6 bases). There are 14 residues in the CDR3. Germline V gene lookup returns CDR1 SGHRS and CDR2 YFSETQ. Trimming shortened V by 2 bases and J by 3 bases, and 12 bases separated the two germline ends. CDR3 nucleotides: TGCGCCAGCAGCTTAGGGGGTGGAAACTACGAGCAGTACTTC. It encodes CASSLGGGNYEQYF.

This sequence joins TRBV10-3 and TRBJ1-3; D call uncertain. The CDR3 extends over 13 amino acids. Deletions cut 2 bases from V and 1 base from J, with 3 bases between. The germline V gene has CDR1 ENHRY and CDR2 SYGVKD. The CDR3 region has the DNA TGTGCCATCAGTGAGCAGTCTGGAAACACCATATATTTT. It encodes CAISEQSGNTIYF.

This clone came up many times. The chain combines TRBV7-6 with TRBJ1-5; maybe TRBD1 (5 bases). V was shortened by 4 bases and J by 0 bases, with 13 bases between the two germline ends. Germline-derived CDR1 and CDR2 are SGHVS and FNYEAQ. This CDR3 comprises 16 residues. CDR3 sequence (DNA): TGTGCCAGCAGCTCATACCGGGACTCTAGCAATCAGCCCCAGCATTTT. As protein: CASSSYRDSSNQPQHF.

This clone occurred a few times. The chain employs TRBV11-2 and TRBJ1-5, with D possibly being TRBD1 (5 bases). CDR1 and CDR2 (germline): SGHAT, FQNNGV. V was cut by 2 bases and J by 1 base, with 12 bases left in between. There are 16 residues in the CDR3. CDR3 nucleotide sequence: TGTGCCAGCAGCTTAAGCAGGGCGGGAAGCAATCAGCCCCAGCATTTT. It specifies CASSLSRAGSNQPQHF.

This clone was seen repeatedly, ten times or more. The V and J genes are TRBV10-3 and TRBJ2-3; D may be TRBD1 (6 bases). The CDR3 extends over 12 amino acids. Germline loops: CDR1 ENHRY, CDR2 SYGVKD. Between the trimmed V and J ends, which lost 4 bases and 7 bases, there was a span of 9 bases. Here the CDR3 DNA reads TGTGCCATCAGTGGTCAGGGGAATACGCAGTATTTT. Its translation is CAISGQGNTQYF.

This clone was counted many times. DNA for the CDR3: TGTGCCAGCAGCACGGGACTAGCGGGAGATATGGACGAGCAGTACTTC. Translating gives CASSTGLAGDMDEQYF. This chain uses TRBV11-2 with TRBJ2-7; 14 nucleotides line up with TRBD2. The CDR3 totals 16 residues. The ends lost 5 bases at V and 5 bases at J; junction bases unmatched: 8. Germline V gives CDR1 SGHAT, CDR2 FQNNGV.

This clone was recorded many times. The chain links TRBV19 to TRBJ2-5; D unclear. The CDR3 loop spans 16 amino acids. Germline CDR1 and CDR2: LNHDA and SQIVND (reference sequence). Trimming took 0 bases from V and 7 from J, leaving 18 bases between them. CDR3 coding DNA: TGTGCCAGTAGTATAGATAACCAAGCTCCTTTGGGGACCCAGTACTTC. Translation: CASSIDNQAPLGTQYF.

Concerning this clone itself: A much larger clonotype is one base distant, so this may be a read error. Other DNA variants within this sample encode the same CDR3. This chain links TRBV29-1 with TRBJ2-2; 7 nucleotides align to TRBD1. CDR3 size: 14 residues. V gave up 5 bases and J gave up 5 bases; unmatched junction bases: 8. Germline values: CDR1 SQVTM, CDR2 ANQGSEA. The chain's CDR3 is CSVLTGQVTGELFF. CDR3 DNA: TGCAGCGTTTTGACAGGGCAGGTAACCGGGGAGCTGTTTTTT.